This TCR beta chain was recorded in a study of patients and donors after allogeneic stem cell transplantation. Via MiXCR, TCRdb re-called the RT-PCR reads, giving one row per CDR3 protein. The data contain about 400,000 distinct CDR3 sequences, roughly 16% of them singletons. The CDR3 spans 15 residues. The ends were cut back, 0 bases at V and 7 bases at J, with 18 bases in the middle. Germline V gene lookup returns CDR1 DFQATT and CDR2 SNEGSKA (reference sequence). V is TRBV20-1 and J is TRBJ1-1; D uncertain. Sequences were obtained from blood, either unsorted or a sorted T cell fraction (not recorded which). The TCR comes from a human donor who was either an allogeneic HSCT recipient or a stem cell or donor lymphocyte infusion donor (not recorded which). It is not recorded whose cells these are; they may come from a transplant donor. The CDR3 sequence is CSARDRWLLALEAFF. CDR3 DNA sequence: TGCAGTGCTAGAGATAGGTGGCTGCTGGCCCTTGAAGCTTTCTTT.